This T cell receptor (beta chain) was retrieved from a study of blood T cell repertoires in COVID-19. Overall study context: The United States, Italy and Spain supplied acute and convalescent COVID-19 samples.

With 0 bases removed from V and 1 base from J, the gap between germline ends came to 8 bases. Germline assignment: CDR1 SGHRS and CDR2 YFSETQ. The CDR3 covers 14 residues. In the original analysis: Cell counts per sample came from amplifying reference gene primers. Assay used: immunoSEQ multiplex PCR; TCRdb lists only in-frame clones, some missing. Clonal size and the V and J genes are those of that table, whereas D and trimming came from the DNA. Among 150,000 to 200,000 clones listed, nearly 90% were seen once. Sequencing was carried out using peripheral blood. The V call is TRBV5-1, the J call TRBJ2-7, with D possibly matching TRBD1 (6 bases). The sequence was collected from a man in his sixties with active or convalescent COVID-19. The CDR3 sequence: CASSLGTASYEQYF. Here the CDR3 DNA reads TGCGCCAGCAGCTTGGGGACAGCTTCCTACGAGCAGTACTTC.